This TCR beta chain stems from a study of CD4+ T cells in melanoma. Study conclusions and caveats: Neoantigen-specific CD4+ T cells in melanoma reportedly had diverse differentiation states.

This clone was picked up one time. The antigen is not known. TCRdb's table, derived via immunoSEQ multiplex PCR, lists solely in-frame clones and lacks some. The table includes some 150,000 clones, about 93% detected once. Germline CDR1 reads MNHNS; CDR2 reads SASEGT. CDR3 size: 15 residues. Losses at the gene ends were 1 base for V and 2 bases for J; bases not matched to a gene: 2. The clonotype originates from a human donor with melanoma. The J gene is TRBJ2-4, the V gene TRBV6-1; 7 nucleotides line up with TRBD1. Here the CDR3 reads CASSEDRGSKNIQYF. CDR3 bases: TGTGCCAGCAGTGAAGACAGGGGTTCCAAAAACATTCAGTACTTC.